This TCR beta chain was sequenced for a study of cytomegalovirus exposure and HLA in healthy donors. General observations from the study: The authors listed over 150 TCR beta chains as cytomegalovirus-associated.

V was pared by 1 base and J by 9 bases, with 6 bases of the junction left unmatched. The length of the CDR3 is 15 residues. Germline values: CDR1 SGHTA, CDR2 FQGNSA. The PCR employed 60 Vbeta primers together with 13 Jbeta primers. TCRdb's table, derived via immunoSEQ multiplex PCR, lists solely in-frame clones and lacks some. Of 150,000 to 200,000 clones listed, approximately 80% were seen once; the top ten hold around 2.8%. Participants comprised healthy donors of bone marrow. Concerning this clone: Its antigen is undetermined.

J is TRBJ2-1 and V is TRBV7-2, with TRBD1 matching over 10 bases. The receptor was isolated from a woman aged 40 to 49 in good health and CMV-seropositive. Sequenced sample: PBMCs. The DNA for the CDR3 is TGTGCCAGCAGCTTAGTTTCCGGACAGGGGGGTGAGCAGTTCTTC. It specifies CASSLVSGQGGEQFF.